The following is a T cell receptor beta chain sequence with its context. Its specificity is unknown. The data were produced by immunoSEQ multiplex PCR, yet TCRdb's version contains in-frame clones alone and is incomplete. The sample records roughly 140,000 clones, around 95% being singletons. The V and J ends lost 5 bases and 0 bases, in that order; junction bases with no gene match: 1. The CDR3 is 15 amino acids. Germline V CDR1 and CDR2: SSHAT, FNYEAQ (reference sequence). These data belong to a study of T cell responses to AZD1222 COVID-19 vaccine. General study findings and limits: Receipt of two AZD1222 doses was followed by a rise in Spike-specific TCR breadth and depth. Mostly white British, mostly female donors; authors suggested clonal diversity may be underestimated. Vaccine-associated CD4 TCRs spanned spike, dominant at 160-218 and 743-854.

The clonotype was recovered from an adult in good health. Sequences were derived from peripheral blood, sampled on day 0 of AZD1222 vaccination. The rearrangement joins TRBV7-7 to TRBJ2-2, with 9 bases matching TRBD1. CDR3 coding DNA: TGTGCCAGCAGCCGGACAGGGGCGAACACCGGGGAGCTGTTTTTT. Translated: CASSRTGANTGELFF.